The entry below describes one TCR beta chain. Its antigen is still unknown. This entry comes from a study of Ad26.COV2.S vaccination and SARS-CoV-2 variants. Study results and caveats: Higher spike-specific TCR breadth was found in vaccine recipients than in placebo recipients.

Trimming cost V 1 base and J 5 bases, with 9 bases left between them. Germline-derived CDR1 and CDR2 are PRHDT and FYEKMQ (reference sequence). The CDR3 sequence is 14 residues long. The assay was immunoSEQ multiplex PCR, and TCRdb's table has in-frame clones only and misses some. The sample shows about 240,000 clones, more than 75% of them seen only once. The treatment was: roughly 18 received Ad26.COV2.S at low or high dose, single or two shots; roughly five received placebo; per-sample allocation not given. Collection of the samples took place on day 63 after the first injection of vaccine or placebo.

This receptor was identified in a person aged 18 to 59 who received the Ad26.COV2.S COVID-19 vaccine or a placebo. The sample in question was peripheral blood, obtained in a trial of Ad26.COV2.S vaccine versus placebo. The rearrangement links TRBV13 to TRBJ2-4; a weak D match, TRBD2 (5 bases). DNA of the CDR3: TGTGCCAGCAGCTTAGAGCTGGAGGAAAACATTCAGTACTTC. The encoded protein is CASSLELEENIQYF.